The 13 T cell receptor beta chains presented below share a single source sample, sequenced in a study of cytomegalovirus exposure and HLA in healthy donors. The study ran its PCR with 60 Vbeta and 13 Jbeta primers. The data were produced by immunoSEQ multiplex PCR, yet TCRdb's version contains in-frame clones alone and is incomplete. The sample lists roughly 90,000 clones, approximately 69% occurring once. The material sequenced was PBMCs. These receptor sequences come from a man in his thirties or forties in good health and CMV-seropositive.

This chain links TRBV4-3 with TRBJ2-7, with D maybe TRBD2 (7 bases). The CDR3 loop spans 16 amino acids. CDR1 LGHNA and CDR2 YSLEER come from the germline V gene. V was shortened by 0 bases and J by 0 bases, with 12 bases between the two germline ends. CDR3 residues: CASSQDGGASSYEQYF. In nucleotides, the CDR3 is TGCGCCAGCAGCCAAGATGGGGGGGCGAGCTCCTACGAGCAGTACTTC.

This chain connects TRBV28 to TRBJ2-1; D possibly corresponds to TRBD1 (6 bases). The CDR3 is made up of 13 amino acids. CDR1 MDHEN and CDR2 SYDVKM come from the germline V gene. V dropped 2 bases and J dropped 7 bases, with 9 bases sitting between them. CDR3 DNA sequence: TGTGCCAGCAGTTTAGACAGGCTAAATGAGCAGTTCTTC. Translating gives CASSLDRLNEQFF.

The chain joins TRBV29-1 to TRBJ2-3; D perhaps matches TRBD1 (6 bases). The germline V gene encodes CDR1 SQVTM and CDR2 ANQGSEA. CDR3 length: 12 residues. V lost 4 bases and J lost 4, with 9 bases in between. The CDR3 reads CSVGTVPDTQYF. Written as DNA, the CDR3 is TGCAGCGTTGGGACAGTTCCAGATACGCAGTATTTT.

The chain couples TRBV15 to TRBJ1-1, with a possible D match to TRBD1 (6 bases). The V and J ends lost 8 bases and 2 bases respectively, with 12 bases between them. The CDR3 extends over 13 amino acids. CDR1 is LNHNV and CDR2 is YYDKDF in the germline V gene (reference sequence). The chain's CDR3 is CATRQTGNTEAFF. CDR3 in DNA: TGTGCCACCCGTCAGACAGGTAACACTGAAGCTTTCTTT.

The chain links TRBV7-9 to TRBJ2-1, with D maybe TRBD1 (6 bases). Germline V CDR1 and CDR2: SEHNR, FQNEAQ (reference sequence). V lost 1 base and J 7 bases, leaving 17 bases between the germline ends. The CDR3 runs 16 residues. The chain's CDR3 is CASSLGTGRGGNEQFF. In nucleotides, the CDR3 is TGTGCCAGCAGCTTAGGTACAGGGAGAGGGGGTAATGAGCAGTTCTTC. Full variable domain (rest looked up from reference TRBV7-9 and TRBJ2-1): DTGVSQNPRHKITKRGQNVTFRCDPISEHNRLYWYRQTLGQGPEFLTYFQNEAQLEKSRLLSDRFSAERPKGSFSTLEIQRTEQGDSAMYLCASSLGTGRGGNEQFFGPGTRLTVL.

The CDR3 coding sequence is TGTGCCAGCAGCCTGGGTCCGGGAGGGGTCACTGAAGCTTTCTTT. Translating it yields CASSLGPGGVTEAFF. The V call is TRBV5-4, the J call TRBJ1-1; D possibly corresponds to TRBD1 (5 bases). The germline CDR1 and CDR2 sequences are SGHNT and YYREEE (reference sequence). The V end lost 4 bases, the J end lost 4 bases, and 17 bases lay between the germline ends. The CDR3 totals 15 residues.

The J gene is TRBJ1-5, the V gene TRBV19; 9 nucleotides agree with TRBD1. Germline V CDR1 and CDR2: LNHDA, SQIVND (reference sequence). V trimming: 3 bases; J trimming: 5 bases; junction bases outside the gene matches: 2. The CDR3 has 14 residues. CDR3: CASSMGQGYQPQHF. DNA of the CDR3: TGTGCCAGTAGTATGGGACAGGGATATCAGCCCCAGCATTTT. Combining the CDR3 with reference TRBV19 and TRBJ1-5 gives the whole variable domain DGGITQSPKYLFRKEGQNVTLSCEQNLNHDAMYWYRQDPGQGLRLIYYSQIVNDFQKGDIAEGYSVSREKKESFPLTVTSAQKNPTAFYLCASSMGQGYQPQHFGDGTRLSIL.

This clone came up a few times. The chain carries TRBV16 and TRBJ1-1; 9 bases align to TRBD1. This CDR3 contains 15 residues. Per germline, CDR1 KGHSY and CDR2 FQNENV. The junction had 6 bases not matched to a gene; V was cut back by 3 bases and J by 4 bases. As DNA, the CDR3 is TGTGCCAGCAGCCATTCCGGACAGGGGAGCACTGAAGCTTTCTTT. Its protein is CASSHSGQGSTEAFF.

The chain links TRBV7-2 to TRBJ2-4, with D perhaps TRBD2 (7 bases). The CDR3 is 13 amino acids. Germline V gene lookup returns CDR1 SGHTA and CDR2 FQGNSA. V gave up 8 bases and J gave up 6 bases, with 14 bases separating them. CDR3 sequence: CASALGGANIQYF. The CDR3 DNA reads as TGTGCCAGCGCTCTAGGGGGGGCAAACATTCAGTACTTC.

The chain is built from TRBV30 and TRBJ1-1, with D uncertain. Trimming removed 6 bases at V and 0 bases at J, with 11 bases between. The CDR3 totals 13 residues. Germline CDR1 reads GTSNPN; CDR2 reads SVGIG (reference sequence). The CDR3, as DNA: TGTGCCTGTACCGAGGGAATGAACACTGAAGCTTTCTTT. The encoded protein is CACTEGMNTEAFF.

A few counts support this clone. The chain carries TRBV5-6 and TRBJ1-5, with TRBD1 matching over 10 bases. The V gene end was trimmed by 3 bases and the J gene end by 5 bases; junction bases not matched to a gene: 2. Germline assignment: CDR1 SGHDT and CDR2 YYEEEE. The CDR3 sequence is 14 residues long. CDR3 nucleotides: TGTGCCAGCAGCTGGGACAGGGGCCATCAGCCCCAGCATTTT. Amino acids: CASSWDRGHQPQHF.

The gene calls are TRBV2 and TRBJ1-1, with TRBD1 matching over 8 bases. The V gene end was trimmed by 6 bases and the J gene end by 1 base; junction bases not matched to a gene: 4. Per the germline V gene, CDR1 is SNHLY and CDR2 is FYNNEI. The CDR3 spans 14 residues. The CDR3 reads CASSAGTGNTEAFF. CDR3 in DNA: TGTGCCAGCAGCGCCGGGACAGGGAACACTGAAGCTTTCTTT.

The V call is TRBV5-4, the J call TRBJ2-3, with D uncertain. Germline loops: CDR1 SGHNT, CDR2 YYREEE (reference sequence). The CDR3 runs to 12 residues. The V end lost 4 bases, the J end lost 6 bases, and 9 bases lay between the germline ends. The CDR3 region is CASSLSRDTQYF. CDR3 in DNA: TGTGCCAGCAGCCTGAGTCGGGATACGCAGTATTTT.